This TCR beta chain came from a study of T cell responses to AZD1222 COVID-19 vaccine. CDR3 length equals 14 residues. Germline V gene data show CDR1 as SGHRS and CDR2 as YFSETQ. V was pared by 4 bases and J by 3 bases, with 6 bases of the junction left unmatched. Measured with immunoSEQ multiplex PCR; TCRdb has only the in-frame clones, and not every one. The data show 140,000 or so clones, with approximately 91% seen just once and roughly 5.2% held by the top ten. Study-wide points: Reportedly, close to half of spike-specific TCRs are directed against unmutated variant regions. Along spike, vaccine-associated CD4 TCRs were found throughout, with dominance at 160-218 and 743-854. Donors in the cohort were predominantly white British and more often female, and clonal diversity was possibly underestimated.

For this clone: The antigen is undetermined.

The sample in question was peripheral blood, obtained 28 days after the second dose of the MenACWY control vaccine. V usage is TRBV5-1 and J usage is TRBJ2-7, with TRBD1 identical over 8 bases. The receptor's source is an adult who received the MenACWY meningococcal vaccine as a control. CDR3 amino acids: CASSLGQGGYEQYF. DNA for the CDR3: TGCGCCAGCAGCCTAGGACAGGGAGGCTACGAGCAGTACTTC. The full variable domain, completed using reference TRBV5-1 and TRBJ2-7, is KAGVTQTPRYLIKTRGQQVTLSCSPISGHRSVSWYQQTPGQGLQFLFEYFSETQRNKGNFPGRFSGRQFSNSRSEMNVSTLELGDSALYLCASSLGQGGYEQYFGPGTRLTVT.